This entry lists 30 T cell receptor beta chains sequenced from one sample in a study of shared clonotypes between healthy human individuals. Repertoires were generated with immunoSEQ multiplex PCR, while TCRdb's copy carries only in-frame clones and drops some. Altogether some 1,400,000 clones are present, approximately 96% being singletons, with the ten largest covering over 1%. The sample comprised naive CD4+ T cells sorted from blood. Indicated subset: CD45RA+ positively selected. These receptors originate from a man aged 25 to 45 in good health.

The CDR3 bases are TGTGCCAGCAGCGCCAGGACTAGTTTTTACAATGAGCAGTTCTTC. Its protein product is CASSARTSFYNEQFF. The chain combines TRBV6-5 with TRBJ2-1, with 7 bases that match TRBD2. The germline V gene has CDR1 MNHEY and CDR2 SVGAGI. The CDR3 sequence is 15 residues long. V was pared by 6 bases and J by 4 bases, with 9 bases of the junction left unmatched.

The gene calls are TRBV5-5 and TRBJ1-4, with D possibly being TRBD1 (5 bases). This CDR3 has 14 residues. Germline CDR1 and CDR2: SGHKS and YYEKEE (reference sequence). Trimming stripped 4 bases from V and 8 bases from J, with 15 bases between. CDR3 sequence: CASSRGQIVEKLFF. CDR3 DNA: TGTGCCAGCAGCCGAGGACAAATAGTCGAAAAACTGTTTTTT.

The rearrangement joins TRBV9 to TRBJ2-1; 11 bases fit TRBD2. Trimming took 0 bases from V and 9 from J; bases not matched to a gene: 8. The CDR3 length is 16 residues. From germline, CDR1 is SGDLS and CDR2 YYNGEE. CDR3 nucleotides: TGTGCCAGCAGCGTAGGAACACTAGCGGGAGCAGTTGAGCAGTTCTTC. Protein sequence: CASSVGTLAGAVEQFF.

The chain couples TRBV5-1 to TRBJ2-7, with 9 nucleotides matching TRBD2. Germline V gives CDR1 SGHRS, CDR2 YFSETQ. The V and J ends lost 3 bases and 3 bases, in that order; junction bases with no gene match: 7. CDR3 size: 15 residues. The CDR3 loop is CASSSTGTSIYEQYF. DNA for the CDR3: TGCGCCAGCAGCTCCACCGGGACTAGCATCTACGAGCAGTACTTC.

This chain connects TRBV5-1 to TRBJ1-2; tentative D call: TRBD1 (5 bases). Trimming took 4 bases from V and 6 from J, leaving 25 bases between them. Germline V gene data show CDR1 as SGHRS and CDR2 as YFSETQ. The CDR3 has 17 amino acids. CDR3 sequence (DNA): TGCGCCAGCAGCCTGACCCCAGAAATCCGACAGAGGGATGGCTACACCTTC. It encodes CASSLTPEIRQRDGYTF. The full variable domain, its missing parts supplied by reference TRBV5-1 and TRBJ1-2, is KAGVTQTPRYLIKTRGQQVTLSCSPISGHRSVSWYQQTPGQGLQFLFEYFSETQRNKGNFPGRFSGRQFSNSRSEMNVSTLELGDSALYLCASSLTPEIRQRDGYTFGSGTRLTVV.

In its sample, this clone was seen once. This chain connects TRBV2 to TRBJ1-2, with D unresolved. CDR3 size: 16 residues. The V and J ends lost 3 bases and 5 bases respectively, with 19 bases between them. Germline loops: CDR1 SNHLY, CDR2 FYNNEI. CDR3 amino acids: CASSELQRRPGYGYTF. CDR3 sequence (DNA): TGTGCCAGCAGTGAGCTACAGCGACGCCCGGGGTATGGCTACACCTTC.

In this sample, this clone turned up once. Other DNA sequences of this sample code for an identical CDR3. The chain joins TRBV29-1 to TRBJ2-4; D remains unclear. This CDR3 has 13 amino acids. CDR1 and CDR2 (germline): SQVTM, ANQGSEA. V was clipped by 3 bases and J by 0 bases, with 6 bases between them. This CDR3 reads CSVEVVAKNIQYF. In DNA form, the CDR3 reads TGCAGCGTTGAGGTAGTAGCCAAAAACATTCAGTACTTC.

This chain connects TRBV7-2 to TRBJ2-3, with TRBD2 matching 9 bases. The CDR3 has 15 amino acids. Per germline, CDR1 SGHTA and CDR2 FQGNSA. Unmatched junction bases numbered 2, after V lost 0 bases and J lost 4 bases. CDR3 nucleotide sequence: TGTGCCAGCAGCTTAGCTAGCGGGAGAGCAGATACGCAGTATTTT. The encoded protein is CASSLASGRADTQYF.

The genes are TRBV19 and TRBJ1-2; D may be TRBD1 (5 bases). Trimming took off 5 bases at V and 4 bases at J, with 11 bases between the two ends. CDR3 length: 13 amino acids. The germline CDR1 and CDR2 sequences are LNHDA and SQIVND (reference sequence). The DNA for the CDR3 is TGTGCCAGTAGTGAGGGACGGATCTATGGCTACACCTTC. It codes for CASSEGRIYGYTF.

The chain uses TRBV11-3 and TRBJ2-2, with 8 bases lining up with TRBD1. In germline, CDR1 is SGHNT, CDR2 YENEEA. This CDR3 spans 16 amino acids. Trimming removed 1 base from V and 1 base from J; junction bases left unmatched: 2. The CDR3 nucleotides are TGTGCCAGCAGCTTAGTTGGACAGGGGAACACCGGGGAGCTGTTTTTT. It specifies CASSLVGQGNTGELFF.

The chain recombines TRBV11-2 with TRBJ1-1; 7 positions match TRBD1. Losses at the gene ends were 4 bases for V and 4 bases for J; bases not matched to a gene: 6. This CDR3 comprises 14 residues. CDR1 is SGHAT, CDR2 FQNNGV, per germline. CDR3 sequence (DNA): TGTGCCAGCAGCTCGAACAGGGGTAGCACTGAAGCTTTCTTT. It translates to CASSSNRGSTEAFF. Full variable domain (outside the CDR3, taken from reference TRBV11-2 and TRBJ1-1): EAGVAQSPRYKIIEKRQSVAFWCNPISGHATLYWYQQILGQGPKLLIQFQNNGVVDDSQLPKDRFSAERLKGVDSTLKIQPAKLEDSAVYLCASSSNRGSTEAFFGQGTRLTVV.

For this clone: The sample holds other DNA sequences that translate to the same CDR3. The chain carries TRBV18 and TRBJ2-3; D is unresolved. The V end was cut by 1 base, the J end by 0 bases, with 5 bases between. Looked up from germline, CDR1 is KGHSH and CDR2 is LQKENI. The CDR3 sequence is 14 residues long. The CDR3 is CASSPRASTDTQYF. CDR3 nucleotides: TGTGCCAGCTCACCACGGGCCAGCACAGATACGCAGTATTTT.

The chain couples TRBV10-1 to TRBJ2-3, with D perhaps TRBD2 (6 bases). CDR3 length: 17 residues. CDR1 and CDR2 from the germline V gene are WNHNN and SYGVQD (reference sequence). The ends were cut back, 0 bases at V and 0 bases at J, with 13 bases in the middle. DNA of the CDR3: TGCGCCAGCAGTGAGTCGGGGCTAGCGAATAGCACAGATACGCAGTATTTT. It specifies CASSESGLANSTDTQYF.

To note about this clone: Distinct nucleotide sequences in the sample also encode this CDR3. The chain has TRBV18 and TRBJ1-2; D gene uncertain. The CDR3 consists of 13 residues. The germline V gene encodes CDR1 KGHSH and CDR2 LQKENI. Trimming took off 3 bases at V and 5 bases at J, with 10 bases between the two ends. The CDR3 DNA is TGTGCCAGCTCACCCCTCGGGGAGTATGGCTACACCTTC. Amino acid sequence: CASSPLGEYGYTF.

This CDR3 reads CASRIAVVDSGKLFF. CDR3 in DNA: TGTGCCAGCAGAATAGCAGTGGTAGACTCGGGAAAACTGTTTTTT. V usage is TRBV28 and J usage is TRBJ1-4; D ambiguous. The CDR3 is made up of 15 amino acids. Per the germline V gene, CDR1 is MDHEN and CDR2 is SYDVKM. Trimming removed 6 bases from V and 10 bases from J, with 21 bases in between. Together with reference TRBV28 and TRBJ1-4, the CDR3 gives the full variable domain: DVKVTQSSRYLVKRTGEKVFLECVQDMDHENMFWYRQDPGLGLRLIYFSYDVKMKEKGDIPEGYSVSREKKERFSLILESASTNQTSMYLCASRIAVVDSGKLFFGSGTQLSVL.

This rearrangement joins TRBV5-1 to TRBJ1-1, with D uncertain. With 0 bases removed from V and 4 bases from J, the gap between germline ends came to 10 bases. Looked up from germline, CDR1 is SGHRS and CDR2 is YFSETQ. This CDR3 is 14 amino acids long. The CDR3 region has the DNA TGCGCCAGCAGCTTGGGAGTAACAACCACTGAAGCTTTCTTT. Its translation is CASSLGVTTTEAFF.

The chain employs TRBV29-1 and TRBJ2-2; the D gene is possibly TRBD1 (6 bases). The germline gives CDR1 SQVTM, CDR2 ANQGSEA. V was clipped by 1 base and J by 3 bases, with 15 bases between them. The CDR3 covers 16 residues. The DNA of the CDR3 is TGCAGCGTTGAAGTACCAGGGGTTGCGTACACCGGGGAGCTGTTTTTT. Its protein product is CSVEVPGVAYTGELFF.

The chain combines TRBV18 with TRBJ2-3, with 8 nucleotides matching TRBD1. V lost 0 bases, J lost 0 bases, and 8 bases stayed unmatched. This CDR3 has 18 residues. Germline-derived CDR1 and CDR2 are KGHSH and LQKENI. The CDR3 DNA reads as TGTGCCAGCTCACCACCGAACCCCAGGGACAGGAGCACAGATACGCAGTATTTT. Amino acid sequence: CASSPPNPRDRSTDTQYF.

The chain links TRBV10-3 to TRBJ2-2; D is perhaps TRBD1 (5 bases). The CDR3 runs 14 residues. The germline gives CDR1 ENHRY, CDR2 SYGVKD. The V end lost 4 bases, the J end lost 4 bases, and 10 bases lay between the germline ends. The CDR3 sequence: CAISGGGGTGELFF. The CDR3 DNA sequence: TGTGCCATCAGTGGGGGCGGTGGCACCGGGGAGCTGTTTTTT.

This chain uses TRBV28 with TRBJ2-7, with 12 bases identical to TRBD1. V was pared by 6 bases and J by 6 bases, with 9 bases of the junction left unmatched. The CDR3 has 15 amino acids. Germline loops: CDR1 MDHEN, CDR2 SYDVKM. CDR3 DNA sequence: TGTGCCAGCAGCTCTCCCGGGACAGGGGGCCTCGAGCAGTACTTC. This encodes CASSSPGTGGLEQYF.

This rearrangement joins TRBV4-2 to TRBJ2-1, with 9 bases that match TRBD1. The length of the CDR3 is 17 residues. V lost 1 base and J lost 3; bases outside the gene matches: 7. Germline CDR1 LGHNA, CDR2 YNFKEQ. CDR3 sequence (DNA): TGTGCCAGCAGCCAAGCGACCGGGACAGGGCTCTACAATGAGCAGTTCTTC. It codes for CASSQATGTGLYNEQFF.

Points on this clone: Other nucleotide sequences in the sample specify the same CDR3. The chain is built from TRBV18 and TRBJ1-1; D remains ambiguous. The CDR3 has 15 residues. Trimming left V 3 bases short and J 0 bases short, with 11 bases between. Germline V gene sequence: CDR1 KGHSH, CDR2 LQKENI. The DNA for the CDR3 is TGTGCCAGCTCACCCACCGGCCCCATGAACACTGAAGCTTTCTTT. Translating it yields CASSPTGPMNTEAFF.

This clone was counted once. The chain links TRBV28 to TRBJ2-1, with 14 bases aligning to TRBD2. Germline CDR1 reads MDHEN; CDR2 reads SYDVKM. Trimming cost V 5 bases and J 8 bases; bases outside gene matches: 14. The CDR3 sequence is 18 residues long. The CDR3 bases are TGTGCCAGCAGTCACTCCCGACTAGCGGGAGGGCCTTGGGATGAGCAGTTCTTC. As protein: CASSHSRLAGGPWDEQFF.

The J gene is TRBJ2-1, the V gene TRBV7-2; 7 nucleotides line up with TRBD2. Trimming removed 6 bases from V and 15 bases from J; junction bases left unmatched: 14. This CDR3 region has 13 residues. Germline assignment: CDR1 SGHTA and CDR2 FQGNSA. The CDR3 region is CASRQAGDRKGFF. The CDR3 nucleotides are TGTGCCAGCAGGCAGGCGGGGGACCGAAAGGGGTTCTTC.

J is TRBJ1-1 and V is TRBV28; D might be TRBD1 (5 bases). The germline V and J ends were trimmed by 2 bases and 9 bases, with 13 bases remaining between them. The CDR3 is 13 amino acids. Looked up from germline, CDR1 is MDHEN and CDR2 is SYDVKM. CDR3 residues: CASSLAWGEKAFF. CDR3 sequence (DNA): TGTGCCAGCAGTTTAGCCTGGGGGGAGAAAGCTTTCTTT.

The V call is TRBV19, the J call TRBJ2-1; TRBD1 is a possible D gene (6 bases). Trimming removed 7 bases at V and 2 bases at J, with 15 bases between. From germline, CDR1 is LNHDA and CDR2 SQIVND (reference sequence). CDR3 size: 15 residues. The CDR3 here is CASNPYPGAYNEQFF. CDR3 DNA sequence: TGTGCCAGTAACCCCTATCCAGGGGCCTACAATGAGCAGTTCTTC.

V gene TRBV5-1 combines with J gene TRBJ2-1; 8 nucleotides agree with TRBD2. Germline lookup yields CDR1 SGHRS and CDR2 YFSETQ. CDR3 length: 16 residues. The trim removed 4 bases at V and 6 bases at J, leaving 12 bases unmatched. CDR3: CASSPSPAGAFNEQFF. The CDR3 coding sequence is TGCGCCAGCAGCCCTTCACCAGCGGGAGCATTCAATGAGCAGTTCTTC.

The chain couples TRBV5-4 to TRBJ1-4; D gene unclear. Germline lookup yields CDR1 SGHNT and CDR2 YYREEE (reference sequence). The CDR3 runs 14 residues. The V gene lost 0 bases and the J gene lost 6 bases, with 9 bases spanning the gap. CDR3 in amino acids: CASSLVAGYEKLFF. The CDR3 nucleotides are TGTGCCAGCAGCTTGGTGGCGGGCTATGAAAAACTGTTTTTT.

The chain uses TRBV10-1 and TRBJ2-7; TRBD1 matches 8 bases. Germline assignment: CDR1 WNHNN and CDR2 SYGVQD (reference sequence). V shed 3 bases, J shed 2 bases, and the junction held 3 bases outside the gene matches. The CDR3 extends over 14 amino acids. For the CDR3, the DNA is TGCGCCAGCAGTGATTGGGACAGGCCCTACGAGCAGTACTTC. Translated: CASSDWDRPYEQYF.

CDR3 in DNA: TGCGCCAGCAGCCCCGGACAGGGTGGCGGTGAAAAACTGTTTTTT. Translated, it gives CASSPGQGGGEKLFF. The rearrangement links TRBV5-1 to TRBJ1-4, with TRBD1 identical over 8 bases. Germline V lookup: CDR1 SGHRS, CDR2 YFSETQ. This CDR3 has 15 amino acids. The J segment lost 7 bases and the V segment lost 4 bases, leaving 9 bases of the junction unmatched.